This T cell receptor beta chain was sequenced for a study of T cell changes during pregnancy in multiple sclerosis. The CDR3 spans 17 residues. The V and J ends lost 4 bases and 5 bases, in that order; junction bases with no gene match: 17. Looked up from germline, CDR1 is SGHRS and CDR2 is YFSETQ. Produced via immunoSEQ multiplex PCR; TCRdb's table is partial and in-frame only. The table records about 64,000 clones, 92% of them present only once. The chain couples TRBV5-1 to TRBJ2-7, with TRBD2 matching 8 bases. This receptor was identified in a female donor with multiple sclerosis, enrolled in a pregnancy study. The starting material was peripheral blood, obtained in the second trimester of pregnancy. The CDR3 DNA follows: TGCGCCAGCAGCGGTTTCCGGACTAGCCGGACCGAGGACGAGCAGTACTTC. Protein sequence: CASSGFRTSRTEDEQYF.